This record covers a single T cell receptor (beta chain). This sample is part of a study of blood T cell repertoires in COVID-19. Study details: Spain, Italy and the United States supplied samples that represented acute and convalescent COVID-19. T cells, B-cell-depleted T cells, or PBMCs supplied cDNA or gDNA.

Per the authors' pipeline: Estimates of nucleated cell counts were drawn from the amplification of reference gene primers. The data were produced by immunoSEQ multiplex PCR, yet TCRdb's version contains in-frame clones alone and is incomplete. V, J and clone size derive from that table, while D and trimming were established from the DNA sequence. The table records about 130,000 clones, approximately 81% of them present only once. This clonotype originated in a man aged 60-69 years with acute or convalescent COVID-19. The sequenced sample was peripheral blood.

The CDR3: CASSYEAGRGYTF. For the CDR3, the DNA is TGTGCCAGCAGTTACGAGGCAGGGCGGGGCTACACCTTC. The chain links TRBV6-5 to TRBJ1-2; tentative D call: TRBD1 (5 bases). V dropped 2 bases and J dropped 8 bases, with 12 bases sitting between them. Germline V gene sequence: CDR1 MNHEY, CDR2 SVGAGI. This CDR3 spans 13 amino acids.